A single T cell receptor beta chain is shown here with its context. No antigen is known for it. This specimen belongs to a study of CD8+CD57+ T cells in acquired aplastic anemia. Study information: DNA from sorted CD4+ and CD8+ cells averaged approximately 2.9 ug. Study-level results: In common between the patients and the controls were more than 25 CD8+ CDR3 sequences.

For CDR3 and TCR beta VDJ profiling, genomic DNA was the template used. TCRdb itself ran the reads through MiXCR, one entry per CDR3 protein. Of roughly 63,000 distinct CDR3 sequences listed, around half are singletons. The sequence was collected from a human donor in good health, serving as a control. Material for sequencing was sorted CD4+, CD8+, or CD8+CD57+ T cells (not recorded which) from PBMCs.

In DNA, the CDR3 is TGTGCCAGCAGTGAGCGGGGATATGGCGGGGGAATCTACGAGCAGTACGTC. Encoded protein: CASSERGYGGGIYEQYV. This chain links TRBV6-1 with TRBJ2-7; 7 bases map to TRBD2. With 3 bases clipped from V and 3 bases from J, the junction kept 14 bases outside the gene matches. Germline V gene lookup returns CDR1 MNHNS and CDR2 SASEGT. The CDR3 runs 17 residues.